One T cell receptor (beta chain) is described in this entry. No antigen is known for it. These data belong to a study of T-cell memory formation after mild COVID-19. About the research overall: For the most part, TCR clusters were specific to one donor. Broader study findings: Some SARS-CoV-2-responding clones were already detected in memory before infection.

5'RACE primed at constant segments yielded TCR alpha and TCR beta cDNA libraries bearing sample barcodes and UMIs. Each CDR3 protein is one row after TCRdb ran MiXCR on the 5' RACE reads. The table has roughly 130,000 distinct CDR3 sequences, approximately 15% seen once. The germline V and J ends were trimmed by 6 bases and 9 bases, with 11 bases remaining between them. The CDR3 runs 12 residues. CDR1 KGHDR and CDR2 SFDVKD come from the germline V gene. Sequenced sample: PBMCs or a T cell subset sorted from them (not recorded which). V is TRBV24-1 and J is TRBJ2-1, with D tentatively TRBD1 or TRBD2 (5 bases each). This clonotype was obtained from an adult woman who had mild COVID-19 (a few samples of this study predate the infection). Cell type and time point are not known. CDR3 loop: CATSTGAGEQFF. CDR3 nucleotides: TGTGCCACCAGTACCGGGGCTGGTGAGCAGTTCTTC.